What follows describes a single T cell receptor beta chain. The junction departs from the called germline gene at one end, perhaps through a read error. The data were taken from a study of radiotherapy plus CTLA-4 blockade in lung cancer. On the study more broadly: Disease control was present in under 35% of patients, and objective responses in under 20%.

Chemo-refractory metastatic non-small-cell lung cancer patients underwent focal radiation alongside CTLA-4 blockade with ipilimumab. The repertoire was sequenced with immunoSEQ multiplex PCR; TCRdb's copy has only in-frame clones and lacks some. The data contain about 86,000 clones, under 85% of them singletons. The CDR3 spans 15 residues. Germline CDR1 reads KGHSH; CDR2 reads LQKENI. The sequenced sample was peripheral blood, obtained from a patient treated with radiotherapy plus ipilimumab. This chain uses TRBV18 with TRBJ1-1; unclear D gene. The sequence was collected from a human donor with non-small cell lung cancer who had stable disease on radiotherapy plus ipilimumab. CDR3: CASSPLDRSDTEAFF. Written as DNA, the CDR3 is TGTGCCAGCTCCCCACTGGACCGGTCGGACACTGAAGCTTTCTTT.